The rows below give T cell receptor beta chains drawn from one sample of a study of shared clonotypes between healthy human individuals. Method: immunoSEQ multiplex PCR; TCRdb's copy keeps in-frame clones and lacks some. The data contain approximately 340,000 clones, more than 60% of them singletons. Sequenced: memory CD4+ T cells sorted from blood. Receptors were obtained from a man in his thirties or forties in good health. CDR3s include the opening cysteine and the closing phenylalanine or tryptophan. A D gene is named only where the DNA matches it firmly. Expanded clones are given a class, and other clones once, few, many or no size at all.

clone_size j_call v_call d_call cdr3_aa cdr3_nt
. TRBJ2-2 TRBV7-7 TRBD2 CASSLLAGGTGELFF TGTGCTAGCAGCTTACTAGCGGGAGGGACCGGGGAGCTGTTTTTT
. TRBJ2-7 TRBV19 . CASSVLLRIIGLPLSYEQYF TGTGCCAGTAGTGTTCTACTCCGGATAATCGGACTCCCATTGTCTTACGAGCAGTACTTC
few TRBJ2-4 TRBV7-9 TRBD1 CASSLGQGLAKNIQYF TGTGCCAGCAGCCTCGGACAGGGCCTTGCCAAAAACATTCAGTACTTC
. TRBJ2-1 TRBV2 TRBD1 CASRQTGQMSEQFF TGTGCCAGCAGGCAGACAGGGCAAATGAGTGAGCAGTTCTTC
. TRBJ2-1 TRBV10-3 . CAISESGLANNEQFF TGTGCCATCAGTGAGTCGGGGCTAGCGAACAATGAGCAGTTCTTC
. TRBJ2-5 TRBV11-2 TRBD2 CASSLDGGGSTTREQYF TGTGCCAGCAGCTTAGATGGAGGCGGGTCCACCACGCGGGAGCAGTACTTC
. TRBJ2-5 TRBV27 . CASRSLQETQYF TGTGCCAGCAGGTCGCTCCAAGAGACCCAGTACTTC
. TRBJ2-7 TRBV7-2 . CASSLDRDSYEQYF TGTGCCAGCAGCTTAGACAGGGACTCCTACGAGCAGTACTTC
. TRBJ1-1 TRBV27 . CASSSFFLRRIENSAFF TGTGCCAGCAGTTCCTTCTTTCTGAGACGAATAGAGAATTCGGCTTTCTTT
. TRBJ2-5 TRBV5-6 . CASSLGWDRETQYF TGTGCCAGCAGCTTGGGTTGGGATCGGGAGACCCAGTACTTC
. TRBJ1-5 TRBV10-3 . CAIHYWENSNQPQHF TGTGCCATTCACTACTGGGAGAATAGCAATCAGCCCCAGCATTTT
. TRBJ2-1 TRBV30 . CAWSLPGLSSYNEQFF TGTGCCTGGAGCCTCCCCGGGCTTAGCTCCTACAATGAGCAGTTCTTC
. TRBJ2-1 TRBV14 . CASSQDLLGGAYNEQFF TGTGCCAGCAGCCAAGATCTCCTCGGCGGGGCCTACAATGAGCAGTTCTTC
. TRBJ2-1 TRBV25-1 . CASSASGAQTKPYNEQFF TGTGCCAGCAGTGCGTCCGGGGCCCAAACTAAGCCTTACAATGAGCAGTTCTTC
many TRBJ1-5 TRBV10-3 TRBD1 CATSNVETGPYQPQHF TGTGCCACCTCGAACGTAGAGACAGGGCCATATCAGCCCCAGCATTTT
. TRBJ1-2 TRBV9 . CASSERIEAKGYGYTF TGTGCCAGCAGCGAGAGAATAGAGGCCAAGGGCTATGGCTACACCTTC
. TRBJ2-7 TRBV28 TRBD2 CASSAGRGRSSYEQYF TGTGCCAGCAGCGCAGGGAGGGGACGAAGCTCCTACGAGCAGTACTTC
once TRBJ1-1 TRBV11-3 . CASSLARGTEAFF TGTGCCAGCAGCTTGGCCCGAGGCACTGAAGCTTTCTTT
. TRBJ2-5 TRBV5-1 TRBD2 CASSSGLAGGEETQYF TGCGCCAGCAGTTCCGGACTAGCGGGAGGGGAAGAGACCCAGTACTTC
. TRBJ2-5 TRBV5-1 . CASSLDGVGQTQYF TGCGCCAGCAGCTTGGACGGTGTGGGGCAGACCCAGTACTTC
. TRBJ2-5 TRBV2 . CASTLSVHPQETQYF TGTGCCAGCACCCTATCAGTACATCCCCAAGAGACCCAGTACTTC
few TRBJ2-1 TRBV2 . CASSSSGLPGNEQFF TGTGCCAGCAGTTCATCGGGGCTTCCCGGGAATGAGCAGTTCTTC
. TRBJ1-3 TRBV19 . CASSIHLASGNTIYF TGTGCCAGTAGTATCCATTTGGCCTCTGGAAACACCATATATTTT
. TRBJ2-2 TRBV18 TRBD1 CASSTGTANTGELFF TGTGCCAGCTCAACTGGGACAGCGAACACCGGGGAGCTGTTTTTT
once TRBJ1-2 TRBV7-8 . CASSLHREDGYTF TGTGCCAGCAGCCTACACAGGGAGGATGGCTACACCTTC
few TRBJ2-2 TRBV7-9 . CASRRGPGELFF TGTGCCAGCAGGAGGGGCCCCGGGGAGCTGTTTTTT
. TRBJ2-3 TRBV7-9 TRBD2 CASSTTGGDTQYF TGTGCCAGCAGCACAACGGGGGGGGATACGCAGTATTTT
few TRBJ1-5 TRBV11-2 TRBD1 CASSKGQGFQPQHF TGTGCCAGCAGTAAAGGACAGGGTTTTCAGCCCCAGCATTTT
few TRBJ2-3 TRBV5-6 TRBD1 CASSPTGGPSTDTQYF TGTGCCAGCAGCCCTACAGGGGGCCCTAGCACAGATACGCAGTATTTT
many TRBJ1-3 TRBV9 . CASSVTDSGNTIYF TGTGCCAGCAGCGTAACGGACTCTGGAAACACCATATATTTT
few TRBJ2-1 TRBV7-2 . CASSSTRHEQFF TGTGCCAGCAGCTCGACTAGACATGAGCAGTTCTTC
. TRBJ2-1 TRBV15 TRBD2 CATSRVSGLAGDNEQFF TGTGCCACCAGCAGGGTTTCTGGACTAGCGGGAGACAATGAGCAGTTCTTC
. TRBJ2-2 TRBV19 . CASTYSPGGNTGELFF TGTGCCAGTACCTATTCCCCCGGAGGTAACACCGGGGAGCTGTTTTTT
. TRBJ2-2 TRBV5-1 TRBD1 CASSLGQGAGAGELFF TGCGCCAGCAGCTTGGGACAGGGGGCGGGCGCCGGGGAGCTGTTTTTT
. TRBJ2-1 TRBV18 TRBD1 CASSLSTGQGLASEQFF TGTGCCAGCTCACTGAGCACGGGACAGGGTTTGGCGAGTGAGCAGTTCTTC
once TRBJ2-1 TRBV7-7 TRBD1 CASSPLGQGALHEQFF TGTGCTAGCAGCCCGCTGGGACAGGGGGCGCTTCATGAGCAGTTCTTC
. TRBJ1-2 TRBV5-1 . CASSLSSSGVYGYTF TGCGCCAGCAGCTTATCATCATCGGGGGTTTATGGCTACACCTTC
. TRBJ2-1 TRBV7-2 TRBD1 CASSSNRGDEQFF TGTGCCAGCAGCTCCAACAGGGGAGACGAGCAGTTCTTC
once TRBJ2-5 TRBV30 . CAWSVRETQYF TGTGCCTGGAGTGTACGGGAGACCCAGTACTTC
. TRBJ1-6 TRBV6-1 . CASSERSGAYSPLHF TGTGCCAGCAGTGAACGTTCAGGGGCCTATTCACCCCTCCACTTT
. TRBJ2-2 TRBV6-4 . CASSDSFSEMFNTGELFF TGTGCCAGCAGTGACTCATTCTCGGAAATGTTCAACACCGGGGAGCTGTTTTTT
. TRBJ2-3 TRBV29-1 . CSVDTDTQYF TGCAGCGTGGACACAGATACGCAGTATTTT
. TRBJ2-3 TRBV19 TRBD2 CATSKWTSGTADTQYF TGTGCCACTAGTAAATGGACTAGCGGGACTGCAGATACGCAGTATTTT
. TRBJ2-1 TRBV7-9 . CASSLDLGEHEQFF TGTGCCAGCAGCTTAGACCTAGGGGAACATGAGCAGTTCTTC
. TRBJ2-2 TRBV11-3 TRBD2 CASSLELAGRSGELFF TGTGCCAGCAGCTTAGAACTAGCGGGTCGGTCCGGGGAGCTGTTTTTT
. TRBJ1-2 TRBV6-5 TRBD1 CASSYSGQGNYGYTF TGTGCCAGCAGTTACTCGGGACAGGGGAACTATGGCTACACCTTC
few TRBJ1-5 TRBV2 . CASSERSDDQPQHF TGTGCCAGCAGTGAAAGGTCTGACGATCAGCCCCAGCATTTT
. TRBJ2-5 TRBV5-1 . CASSLGGFKSQETQYF TGCGCCAGCAGTCTGGGGGGTTTCAAGAGCCAAGAGACCCAGTACTTC
many TRBJ2-5 TRBV6-5 TRBD1 CAIQRRGSETQYF TGTGCCATCCAACGCAGGGGGTCTGAGACCCAGTACTTC
. TRBJ2-1 TRBV2 TRBD1 CASRGGTGLGEQFF TGTGCCAGCAGGGGGGGGACAGGGTTGGGTGAGCAGTTCTTC